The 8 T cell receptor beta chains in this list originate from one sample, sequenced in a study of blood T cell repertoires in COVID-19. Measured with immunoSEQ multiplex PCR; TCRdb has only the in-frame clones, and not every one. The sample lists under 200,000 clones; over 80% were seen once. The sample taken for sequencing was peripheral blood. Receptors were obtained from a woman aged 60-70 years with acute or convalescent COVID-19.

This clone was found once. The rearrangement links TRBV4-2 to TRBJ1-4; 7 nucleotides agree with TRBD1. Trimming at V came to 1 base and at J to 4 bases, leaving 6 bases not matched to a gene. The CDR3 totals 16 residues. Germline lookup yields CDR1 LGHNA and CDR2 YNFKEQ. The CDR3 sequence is CASSQGGRGINEKLFF. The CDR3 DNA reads TGTGCCAGCAGCCAAGGAGGCAGGGGGATTAATGAAAAACTGTTTTTT.

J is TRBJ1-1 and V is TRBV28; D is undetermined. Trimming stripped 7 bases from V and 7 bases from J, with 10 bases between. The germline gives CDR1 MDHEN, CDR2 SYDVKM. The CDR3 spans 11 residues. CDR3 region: CASTLFGEAFF. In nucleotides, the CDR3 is TGTGCCAGCACTCTCTTCGGTGAAGCTTTCTTT.

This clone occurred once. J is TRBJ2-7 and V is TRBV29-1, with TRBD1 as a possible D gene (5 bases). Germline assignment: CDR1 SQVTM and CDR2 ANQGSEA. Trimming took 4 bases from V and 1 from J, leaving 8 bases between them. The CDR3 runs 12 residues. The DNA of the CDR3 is TGCAGCGTTGTAACAGGTTCCTACGAGCAGTACTTC. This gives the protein CSVVTGSYEQYF.

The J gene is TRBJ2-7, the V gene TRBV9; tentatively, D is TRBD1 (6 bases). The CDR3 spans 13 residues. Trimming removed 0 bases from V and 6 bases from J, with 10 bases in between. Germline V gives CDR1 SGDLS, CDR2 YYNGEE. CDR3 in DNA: TGTGCCAGCAGCGTAGAAACAGGGCTCGAGCAGTACTTC. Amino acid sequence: CASSVETGLEQYF.

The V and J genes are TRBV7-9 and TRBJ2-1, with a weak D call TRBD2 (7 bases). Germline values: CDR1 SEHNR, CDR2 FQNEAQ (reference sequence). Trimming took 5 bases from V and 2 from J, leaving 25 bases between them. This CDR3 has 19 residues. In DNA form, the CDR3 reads TGTGCCAGCAGCCGGAGGGGGGGAACCCCCCGGACGACCTACAATGAGCAGTTCTTC. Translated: CASSRRGGTPRTTYNEQFF. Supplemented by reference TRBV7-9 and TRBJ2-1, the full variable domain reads DTGVSQNPRHKITKRGQNVTFRCDPISEHNRLYWYRQTLGQGPEFLTYFQNEAQLEKSRLLSDRFSAERPKGSFSTLEIQRTEQGDSAMYLCASSRRGGTPRTTYNEQFFGPGTRLTVL.

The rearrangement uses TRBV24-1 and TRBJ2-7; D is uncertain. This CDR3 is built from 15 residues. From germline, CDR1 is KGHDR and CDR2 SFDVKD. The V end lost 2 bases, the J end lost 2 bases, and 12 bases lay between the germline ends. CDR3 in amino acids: CATSDSARPAYEQYF. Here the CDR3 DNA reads TGTGCCACCAGTGATTCGGCCAGGCCGGCCTACGAGCAGTACTTC.

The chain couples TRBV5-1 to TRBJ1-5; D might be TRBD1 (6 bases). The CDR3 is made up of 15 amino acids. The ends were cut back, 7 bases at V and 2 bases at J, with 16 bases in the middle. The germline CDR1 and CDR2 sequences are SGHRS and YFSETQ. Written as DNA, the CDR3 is TGCGCCAGCTCCGAACAGGGACGTGGCAATCAGCCCCAGCATTTT. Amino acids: CASSEQGRGNQPQHF. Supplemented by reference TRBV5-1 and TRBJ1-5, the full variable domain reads KAGVTQTPRYLIKTRGQQVTLSCSPISGHRSVSWYQQTPGQGLQFLFEYFSETQRNKGNFPGRFSGRQFSNSRSEMNVSTLELGDSALYLCASSEQGRGNQPQHFGDGTRLSIL.

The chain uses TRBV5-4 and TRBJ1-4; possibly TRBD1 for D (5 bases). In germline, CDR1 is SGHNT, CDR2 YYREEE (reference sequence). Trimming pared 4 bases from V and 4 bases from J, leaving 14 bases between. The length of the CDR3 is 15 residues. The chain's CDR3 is CASSPGTGVNEKLFF. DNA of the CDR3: TGTGCCAGCAGCCCCGGGACTGGGGTTAATGAAAAACTGTTTTTT.